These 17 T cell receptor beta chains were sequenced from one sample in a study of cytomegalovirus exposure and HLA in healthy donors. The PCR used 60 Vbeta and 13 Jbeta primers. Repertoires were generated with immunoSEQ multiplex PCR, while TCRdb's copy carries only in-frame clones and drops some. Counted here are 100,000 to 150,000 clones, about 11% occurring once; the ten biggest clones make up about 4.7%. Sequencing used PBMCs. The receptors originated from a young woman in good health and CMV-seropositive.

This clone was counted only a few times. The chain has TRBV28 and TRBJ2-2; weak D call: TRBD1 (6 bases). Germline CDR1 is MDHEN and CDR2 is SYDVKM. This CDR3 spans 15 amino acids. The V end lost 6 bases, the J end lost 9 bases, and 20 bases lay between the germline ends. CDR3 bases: TGTGCCAGCAGCCCAACAGGGAAGTTCCACCGGGAGCTGTTTTTT. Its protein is CASSPTGKFHRELFF.

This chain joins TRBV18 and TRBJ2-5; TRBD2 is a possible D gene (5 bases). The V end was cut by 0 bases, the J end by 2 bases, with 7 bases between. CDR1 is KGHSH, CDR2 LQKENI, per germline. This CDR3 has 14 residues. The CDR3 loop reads CASSPPTKQETQYF. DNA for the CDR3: TGTGCCAGCTCACCACCGACTAAACAAGAGACCCAGTACTTC.

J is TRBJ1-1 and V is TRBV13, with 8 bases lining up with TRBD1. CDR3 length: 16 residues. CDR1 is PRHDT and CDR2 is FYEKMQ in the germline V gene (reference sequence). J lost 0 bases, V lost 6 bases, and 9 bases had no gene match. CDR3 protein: CASRRGQGLLNTEAFF. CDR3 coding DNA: TGTGCCAGCAGACGAGGACAGGGACTTTTGAACACTGAAGCTTTCTTT.

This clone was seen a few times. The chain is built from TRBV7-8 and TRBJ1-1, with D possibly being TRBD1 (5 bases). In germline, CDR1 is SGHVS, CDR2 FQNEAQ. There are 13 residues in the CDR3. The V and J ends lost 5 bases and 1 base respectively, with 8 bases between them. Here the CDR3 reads CASSLQANTEAFF. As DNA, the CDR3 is TGTGCCAGCAGCCTACAGGCGAACACTGAAGCTTTCTTT.

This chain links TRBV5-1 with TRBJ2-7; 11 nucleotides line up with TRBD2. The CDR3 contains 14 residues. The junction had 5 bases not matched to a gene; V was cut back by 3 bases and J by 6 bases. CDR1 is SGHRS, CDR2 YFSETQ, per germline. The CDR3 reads CASSYRLAGFEQYF. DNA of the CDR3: TGCGCCAGCAGCTACCGACTAGCGGGATTCGAGCAGTACTTC.

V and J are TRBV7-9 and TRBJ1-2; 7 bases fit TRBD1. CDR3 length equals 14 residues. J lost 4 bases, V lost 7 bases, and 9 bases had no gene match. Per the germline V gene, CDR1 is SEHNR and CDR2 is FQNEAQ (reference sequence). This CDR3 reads CASNNRGNLYGYTF. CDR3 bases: TGTGCCAGCAACAACAGGGGCAACCTCTATGGCTACACCTTC.

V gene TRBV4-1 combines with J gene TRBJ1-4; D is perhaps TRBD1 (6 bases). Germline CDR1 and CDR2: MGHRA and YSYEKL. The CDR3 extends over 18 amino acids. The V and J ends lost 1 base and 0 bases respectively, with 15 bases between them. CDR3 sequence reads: CASSQGSGRQATNEKLFF. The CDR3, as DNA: TGCGCCAGCAGCCAAGGTTCCGGCAGACAGGCAACTAATGAAAAACTGTTTTTT.

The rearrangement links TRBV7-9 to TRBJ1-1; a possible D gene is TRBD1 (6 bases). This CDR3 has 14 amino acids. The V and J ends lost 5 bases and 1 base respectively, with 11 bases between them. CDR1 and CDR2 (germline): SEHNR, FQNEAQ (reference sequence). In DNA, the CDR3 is TGTGCCAGCAGCCACGTAGGGGGGAACACTGAAGCTTTCTTT. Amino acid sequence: CASSHVGGNTEAFF.

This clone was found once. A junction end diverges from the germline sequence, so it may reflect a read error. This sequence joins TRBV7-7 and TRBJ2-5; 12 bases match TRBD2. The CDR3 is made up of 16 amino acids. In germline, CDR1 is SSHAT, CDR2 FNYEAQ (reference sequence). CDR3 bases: TGTGCTAGCAGCTACGGGACTAGCGGGCCTCAAGAGACCCAGTACTTC. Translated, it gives CASSYGTSGPQETQYF.

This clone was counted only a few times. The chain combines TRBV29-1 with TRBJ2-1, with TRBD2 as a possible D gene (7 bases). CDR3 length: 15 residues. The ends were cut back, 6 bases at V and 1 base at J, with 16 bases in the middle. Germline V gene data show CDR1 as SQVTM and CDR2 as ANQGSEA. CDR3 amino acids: CSVEGERDSYNEQFF. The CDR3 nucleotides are TGCAGCGTCGAGGGGGAGCGGGATTCCTACAATGAGCAGTTCTTC.

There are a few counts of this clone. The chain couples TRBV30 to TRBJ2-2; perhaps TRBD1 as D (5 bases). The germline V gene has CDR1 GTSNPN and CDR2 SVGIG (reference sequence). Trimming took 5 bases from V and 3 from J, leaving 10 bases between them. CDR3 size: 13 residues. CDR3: CAWAQEHTGELFF. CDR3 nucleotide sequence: TGTGCCTGGGCACAGGAGCACACCGGGGAGCTGTTTTTT.

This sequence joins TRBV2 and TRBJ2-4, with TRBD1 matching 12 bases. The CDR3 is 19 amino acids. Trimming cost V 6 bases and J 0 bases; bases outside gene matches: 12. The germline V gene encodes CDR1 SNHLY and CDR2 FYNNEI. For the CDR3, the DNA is TGTGCCAGCAGAGGGACCGGGACAGGGGGCTTAGAAGCCAAAAACATTCAGTACTTC. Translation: CASRGTGTGGLEAKNIQYF.

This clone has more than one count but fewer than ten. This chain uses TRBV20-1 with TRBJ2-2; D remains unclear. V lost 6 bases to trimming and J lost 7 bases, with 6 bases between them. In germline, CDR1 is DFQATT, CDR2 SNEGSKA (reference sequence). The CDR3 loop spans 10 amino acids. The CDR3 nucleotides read TGCAGTGCCTGGAGCGGGGAGCTGTTTTTT. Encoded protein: CSAWSGELFF.

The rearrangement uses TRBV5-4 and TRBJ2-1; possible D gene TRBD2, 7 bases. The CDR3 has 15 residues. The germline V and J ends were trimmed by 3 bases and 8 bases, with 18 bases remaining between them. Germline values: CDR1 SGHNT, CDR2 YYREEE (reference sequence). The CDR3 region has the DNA TGTGCCAGCAGCTCCCAAGGGGGGGTATTGGATGAGCAGTTCTTC. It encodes CASSSQGGVLDEQFF.

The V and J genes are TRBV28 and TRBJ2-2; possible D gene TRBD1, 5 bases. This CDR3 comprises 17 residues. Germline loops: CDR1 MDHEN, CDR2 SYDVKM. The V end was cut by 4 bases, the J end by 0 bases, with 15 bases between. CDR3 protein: CASSSTRTHTNTGELFF. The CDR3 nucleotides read TGTGCCAGCAGTTCCACCCGGACACACACGAACACCGGGGAGCTGTTTTTT.

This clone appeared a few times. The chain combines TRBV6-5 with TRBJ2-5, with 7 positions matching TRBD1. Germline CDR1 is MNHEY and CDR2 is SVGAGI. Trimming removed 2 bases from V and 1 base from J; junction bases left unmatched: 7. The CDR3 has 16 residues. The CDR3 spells CASSYHYRTGQETQYF. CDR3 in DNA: TGTGCCAGCAGTTACCACTACCGGACAGGCCAAGAGACCCAGTACTTC.

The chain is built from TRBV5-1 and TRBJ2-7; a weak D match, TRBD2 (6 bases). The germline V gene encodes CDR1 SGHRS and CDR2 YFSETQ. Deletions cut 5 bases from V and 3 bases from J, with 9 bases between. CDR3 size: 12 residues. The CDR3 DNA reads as TGCGCCAGCAGGGAGGGCAGCTACGAGCAGTACTTC. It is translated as CASREGSYEQYF.